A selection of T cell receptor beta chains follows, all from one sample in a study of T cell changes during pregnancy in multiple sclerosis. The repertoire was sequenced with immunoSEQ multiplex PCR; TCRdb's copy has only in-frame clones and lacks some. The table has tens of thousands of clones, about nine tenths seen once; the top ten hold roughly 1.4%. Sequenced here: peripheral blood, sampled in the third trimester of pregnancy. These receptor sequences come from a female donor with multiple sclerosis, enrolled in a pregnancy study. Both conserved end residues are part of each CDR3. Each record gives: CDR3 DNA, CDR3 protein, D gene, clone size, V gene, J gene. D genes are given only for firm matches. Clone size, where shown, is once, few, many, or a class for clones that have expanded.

TGTGCCAGCAGCCGAGCCGGGACAGGGGCTGGTGGCTACACCTTC	CASSRAGTGAGGYTF	TRBD1	.	TRBV14	TRBJ1-2
TGTGCCAGCAGCTCAAACAGTCGCACTGAAGCTTTCTTT	CASSSNSRTEAFF	.	.	TRBV11-3	TRBJ1-1
TGCGCCAGCAGCTTGGATGAGACAGGGCGTTACGAGCAGTACTTC	CASSLDETGRYEQYF	TRBD1	.	TRBV5-1	TRBJ2-7
TGTGCCAGCAGCCACGAGGGGGGGGACGAGCAGTACTTC	CASSHEGGDEQYF	.	.	TRBV5-5	TRBJ2-7
TGTGCCAGCAGTTACGGGCAGGCCGATGAAAAACTGTTTTTT	CASSYGQADEKLFF	.	.	TRBV6-6	TRBJ1-4
TGTGCCATCAGCCCGGGGACAGTCCGCTATGGCTACACCTTC	CAISPGTVRYGYTF	TRBD1	few	TRBV10-3	TRBJ1-2
TGTGCCACCAGCAGAGGTTACGGGACAGGGACTTACGAGCAGTACTTC	CATSRGYGTGTYEQYF	TRBD1	.	TRBV15	TRBJ2-7
TGTGCCAGCAGGATCCCCTGGGGGGGACGCACAGATACGCAGTATTTT	CASRIPWGGRTDTQYF	TRBD2	.	TRBV28	TRBJ2-3
TGTGCCAGCAGCGGGCAGTATAGCAATCAGCCCCAGCATTTT	CASSGQYSNQPQHF	.	.	TRBV9	TRBJ1-5
TGCGCCAGCAGCCCCCTAGACTCTGGCTACGAGCAGTACTTC	CASSPLDSGYEQYF	.	few	TRBV5-1	TRBJ2-7
TGCGCCAGCATGGTAAGGGGGCTGGACAAAAACATTCAGTACTTC	CASMVRGLDKNIQYF	TRBD1	.	TRBV4-3	TRBJ2-4
TGTGCCAGCAGTGAAGGACTAGCGGGGGCGGGGACCCAGTACTTC	CASSEGLAGAGTQYF	TRBD2	.	TRBV6-1	TRBJ2-5
TGTGCCAGCAGGATCGGGACAGGGGACTATAATTCACCCCTCCACTTT	CASRIGTGDYNSPLHF	TRBD1	.	TRBV2	TRBJ1-6
TGCGCCAGCAGCAGGGGAACTGGAAACACCATATATTTT	CASSRGTGNTIYF	.	.	TRBV4-1	TRBJ1-3
TGTGCCATAAGGGACGGGGGGCGCATATCTGAGACCCAGTACTTC	CAIRDGGRISETQYF	.	.	TRBV10-3	TRBJ2-5
TGTGCCAGCAGGCAGGGGGCGGGTGAAAAACTGTTTTTT	CASRQGAGEKLFF	TRBD1	.	TRBV7-9	TRBJ1-4
TGTGCCAGCTCAGCCTCAGGGGGCAATCAGCCCCAGCATTTT	CASSASGGNQPQHF	.	.	TRBV18	TRBJ1-5
TGTGCCAGCAGCTCCGCCGGGACACAGGAAGCTTTCTTT	CASSSAGTQEAFF	.	.	TRBV7-9	TRBJ1-1
TGCGCCAGCAGCCCGTCGGTCAGGGGCCGAGGCTACACCTTC	CASSPSVRGRGYTF	.	.	TRBV5-1	TRBJ1-2
TGCGCCAGCAGCTCGCGGACGGGACACTTTAACTATGGCTACACCTTC	CASSSRTGHFNYGYTF	.	.	TRBV5-1	TRBJ1-2
TGCAGCGTTCGGGATGGCGGGACTGAAGCTTTCTTT	CSVRDGGTEAFF	.	.	TRBV29-1	TRBJ1-1
TGTGCCAGCAGTCCGGGACATGCCTACGAGCAGTACTTC	CASSPGHAYEQYF	.	.	TRBV28	TRBJ2-7
TGTGCCAGCAGTTACGGGGGCCCGAACACTGAAGCTTTCTTT	CASSYGGPNTEAFF	.	.	TRBV6-6	TRBJ1-1
TGCGCCAGCAGTTCGGGACAGAATGAGCAGTTCTTC	CASSSGQNEQFF	TRBD1	.	TRBV10-1	TRBJ2-1
TGTGCCAGCAGCTTTCCAGGGACAGGGGGCAACGAGCAGTACTTC	CASSFPGTGGNEQYF	TRBD1	.	TRBV5-4	TRBJ2-7
TGTGCCAGCAGTTCCAACCCTACAGCGAACACTGAAGCTTTCTTT	CASSSNPTANTEAFF	.	once	TRBV6-5	TRBJ1-1
TGCGCCAGCAGGGGGGCCTCTAGCACAGATACGCAGTATTTT	CASRGASSTDTQYF	.	.	TRBV5-1	TRBJ2-3
TGCGCCAGCAGTGCAAGACCCGGGACAGGGGCTGAAGCTTTCTTT	CASSARPGTGAEAFF	TRBD1	.	TRBV10-2	TRBJ1-1
TGTGCCAGCAGTAGACAGGGAGCGGTACGAGGAGAGACCCAGTACTTC	CASSRQGAVRGETQYF	TRBD1	.	TRBV28	TRBJ2-5
TGTGCCAGCAGCCGCCCCACAGGGATTAACTATGGCTACACCTTC	CASSRPTGINYGYTF	.	.	TRBV7-9	TRBJ1-2
TGTGCCAGCAGTTCCCAGGCGAACACTGAAGCTTTCTTT	CASSSQANTEAFF	.	.	TRBV2	TRBJ1-1
TGTGCCAGCAGTGAACAGGGGGCGCTCACTGAAGCTTTCTTT	CASSEQGALTEAFF	TRBD1	.	TRBV6-1	TRBJ1-1
TGTGCCAGCAGCGTAGGTAGGAACACTGAAGCTTTCTTT	CASSVGRNTEAFF	.	.	TRBV9	TRBJ1-1
TGTGCCAGCAGTTTATACAGGGGGCTGGGTGAAGCTTTCTTT	CASSLYRGLGEAFF	TRBD1	.	TRBV2	TRBJ1-1
TGTGCCAGTAGTCGTGAGCGCGGCTCTGGGGCCAACGTCCTGACTTTC	CASSRERGSGANVLTF	.	.	TRBV19	TRBJ2-6
TGTGCCAGCAGATTGACGCAGGGGGTAGGGACTAATGAAAAACTGTTTTTT	CASRLTQGVGTNEKLFF	TRBD1	once	TRBV2	TRBJ1-4
TGTGCCAGCAGTTTAAGTAGGACAAAAGCTTTCTTT	CASSLSRTKAFF	.	.	TRBV28	TRBJ1-1
TGTGCCTGGCACCGGGACTGGTATGGCTACACCTTC	CAWHRDWYGYTF	.	once	TRBV30	TRBJ1-2
TGTGCCATCAGTGGCCAGAATGAAGAGACCCAGTACTTC	CAISGQNEETQYF	.	.	TRBV10-3	TRBJ2-5
TGTGCCAGCAGTGTAGACAGCACCTACGAGCAGTACTTC	CASSVDSTYEQYF	.	once	TRBV2	TRBJ2-7
TGCGCCAGCAGCCTAGAACACGGAAACACCATATATTTT	CASSLEHGNTIYF	.	.	TRBV5-1	TRBJ1-3
TGTGCCAGCAGGTCGTCAGGGGCTAAACACGAGCAGTACTTC	CASRSSGAKHEQYF	.	few	TRBV27	TRBJ2-7
TGTGCCAGCAGCAACCCGGGACAGGGGAACACTGAAGCTTTCTTT	CASSNPGQGNTEAFF	TRBD1	.	TRBV13	TRBJ1-1
TGTGCCAGCAGCTCGATATTAGGGGGGGGCACTGAAGCTTTCTTT	CASSSILGGGTEAFF	.	.	TRBV13	TRBJ1-1
TGTGCCATCCATAGTTTGGGGGGCACTGAAGCTTTCTTT	CAIHSLGGTEAFF	.	once	TRBV6-1	TRBJ1-1
TGTGCCAGCAGAACGGGACAGGACTTTTCTGAAGCTTTCTTT	CASRTGQDFSEAFF	TRBD1	.	TRBV6-5	TRBJ1-1
TGTGCCAGCAGCCAAGTAGGAGAAAACACCGGGGAGCTGTTTTTT	CASSQVGENTGELFF	.	.	TRBV4-2	TRBJ2-2
TGTGCCATCAGTGACCCCGCAGGGGGCGGGGAGACCCAGTACTTC	CAISDPAGGGETQYF	TRBD1	once	TRBV10-3	TRBJ2-5